The 18 T cell receptor beta chains presented below share a single source sample, sequenced in a study of T cells in Graves' hyperthyroidism and ophthalmopathy. RNA transcripts were the template for amplifying TCR beta CDR3 regions. Using the HTBI primer set, a first-round RT-PCR was run on the TCR CDR3. TCRdb redid the calling of the multiplex PCR reads with MiXCR, one entry per CDR3 protein. The sample has fewer than 550,000 distinct CDR3 sequences; approximately 25% are singletons. The sample taken for sequencing was blood. The receptors originated from a woman aged 30 to 39 with Graves' ophthalmopathy.

This clonotype was seen a single time. This rearrangement joins TRBV9 to TRBJ2-7; D unclear. Trimming took 0 bases from V and 6 from J, leaving 7 bases between them. The germline V gene encodes CDR1 SGDLS and CDR2 YYNGEE. The CDR3 contains 12 residues. The CDR3 DNA follows: TGTGCCAGCAGCGTAGGGAACAGCGAGCAGTACTTC. As protein: CASSVGNSEQYF.

The table lists this clonotype with many counts. This chain links TRBV6-5 with TRBJ2-7; D uncertain. Germline V CDR1 and CDR2: MNHEY, SVGAGI. With 8 bases removed from V and 2 bases from J, the gap between germline ends came to 10 bases. CDR3 size: 12 residues. CDR3 sequence: CASRFSAYEQYF. The CDR3 bases are TGTGCCAGCCGTTTCTCGGCCTACGAGCAGTACTTC.

This clonotype was counted ten times or more. The chain joins TRBV7-2 to TRBJ1-2, with TRBD1 matching over 10 bases. The length of the CDR3 is 14 residues. CDR1 and CDR2 from the germline V gene are SGHTA and FQGNSA. V dropped 7 bases and J dropped 7; count of bases not matched to a gene: 9. Written as DNA, the CDR3 is TGTGCCAGCAAATTGACAGGGGGCGATAGTGGCTACACCTTC. It specifies CASKLTGGDSGYTF.

This sequence joins TRBV29-1 and TRBJ1-3, with D perhaps matching TRBD1 (5 bases). The CDR3 is 13 amino acids. CDR1 is SQVTM, CDR2 ANQGSEA, per germline. The V end lost 4 bases, the J end lost 4 bases, and 11 bases lay between the germline ends. The CDR3 spells CSVGDSPGNTIYF. The DNA for the CDR3 is TGCAGCGTTGGAGACAGCCCGGGAAACACCATATATTTT.

This clonotype was seen a few times. J is TRBJ2-7 and V is TRBV5-4; 9 bases are a match to TRBD1. The germline CDR1 and CDR2 sequences are SGHNT and YYREEE (reference sequence). This CDR3 region has 15 residues. The V and J ends lost 5 bases and 0 bases, in that order; junction bases with no gene match: 6. The CDR3: CASRQGQGLSYEQYF. CDR3 nucleotides: TGTGCCAGCAGACAGGGACAGGGCCTCTCCTACGAGCAGTACTTC.

The chain carries TRBV27 and TRBJ1-5; possible D gene TRBD1, 5 bases. V lost 3 bases to trimming and J lost 4 bases, with 13 bases between them. Germline lookup yields CDR1 MNHEY and CDR2 SMNVEV (reference sequence). CDR3 length equals 15 residues. The CDR3 bases are TGTGCCAGCAGTTTTTCAGGGTCGCTTAATCAGCCCCAGCATTTT. Residues: CASSFSGSLNQPQHF.

This clonotype was observed many times. The V and J genes are TRBV7-2 and TRBJ2-7; D is possibly TRBD1 (5 bases). The V gene lost 3 bases and the J gene lost 3 bases, with 15 bases spanning the gap. Germline values: CDR1 SGHTA, CDR2 FQGNSA. The CDR3 is made up of 15 amino acids. The CDR3 loop reads CASSLYSGLVYEQYF. CDR3 coding DNA: TGTGCCAGCAGCTTGTACTCAGGGCTAGTCTACGAGCAGTACTTC.

This clonotype has only a few counts. The rearrangement links TRBV6-1 to TRBJ2-2; D possibly corresponds to TRBD1 (5 bases). The CDR3 has 13 residues. CDR1 MNHNS and CDR2 SASEGT come from the germline V gene. The germline V and J ends were trimmed by 7 bases and 6 bases, with 12 bases remaining between them. The DNA for the CDR3 is TGTGCCAGCAACAGGCAGGGCCCCGGGGAGCTGTTTTTT. This translates into CASNRQGPGELFF.

This chain uses TRBV6-5 with TRBJ1-2, with D unclear. This CDR3 is 16 amino acids long. The ends were cut back, 2 bases at V and 4 bases at J, with 17 bases in the middle. CDR1 is MNHEY and CDR2 is SVGAGI in the germline V gene. The CDR3 sequence is CASSYTSDPAAYGYTF. The DNA for the CDR3 is TGTGCCAGCAGTTACACCTCTGACCCGGCGGCCTATGGCTACACCTTC.

This clonotype was counted a few times. This chain links TRBV27 with TRBJ2-7; TRBD1 or TRBD2 may be the D gene (5 bases each). CDR1 and CDR2 from the germline V gene are MNHEY and SMNVEV (reference sequence). CDR3 size: 13 residues. V lost 5 bases and J lost 2, with 10 bases in between. CDR3 residues: CASSTRGTYEQYF. In DNA form, the CDR3 reads TGTGCCAGCAGTACTAGGGGAACCTACGAGCAGTACTTC.

This clonotype occurred many times. Given a much more abundant clone one base away, this may be a read error. The rearrangement links TRBV7-8 to TRBJ1-1; no definite D call. The length of the CDR3 is 14 residues. Germline CDR1 and CDR2: SGHVS and FQNEAQ. The DNA of the CDR3 is TGTGCCGGCAGCTTATATTGGGCGAACACTGAAGCTTTCTTT. Its translation: CAGSLYWANTEAFF. Looking up the rest from reference TRBV7-8 and TRBJ1-1 gives the full variable domain: GAGVSQSPRYKVAKRGQDVALRCDPISGHVSLFWYQQALGQGPEFLTYFQNEAQLDKSGLPSDRFFAERPEGSVSTLKIQRTQQEDSAVYLCAGSLYWANTEAFFGQGTRLTVV.

Ten or more counts support this clonotype. This chain links TRBV20-1 with TRBJ1-5; the match to TRBD1 covers 9 bases. Germline V gives CDR1 DFQATT, CDR2 SNEGSKA (reference sequence). The trim removed 3 bases at V and 2 bases at J, leaving 11 bases unmatched. The CDR3 sequence is 17 residues long. This CDR3 reads CSASQGQGIGGNQPQHF. DNA of the CDR3: TGCAGTGCTAGTCAGGGACAGGGCATCGGCGGCAATCAGCCCCAGCATTTT.

This clonotype was recorded a few times. V and J are TRBV5-1 and TRBJ2-5, with 7 bases aligning to TRBD1. V trimming: 3 bases; J trimming: 5 bases; junction bases outside the gene matches: 4. The CDR3 spans 13 residues. CDR1 and CDR2 from the germline V gene are SGHRS and YFSETQ. CDR3 loop: CASSSQGLETQYF. The DNA for the CDR3 is TGCGCCAGCAGCTCACAGGGGCTGGAGACCCAGTACTTC.

This clonotype occurred many times. The gene calls are TRBV7-2 and TRBJ1-1; 9 nucleotides match TRBD1. The CDR3 is 15 amino acids. CDR1 SGHTA and CDR2 FQGNSA come from the germline V gene. V was clipped by 5 bases and J by 1 base; unmatched bases: 5. This CDR3 is CASSGPDRGNTEAFF. The CDR3 region has the DNA TGTGCCAGCAGCGGACCGGACAGGGGGAACACTGAAGCTTTCTTT.

This sequence joins TRBV6-1 and TRBJ2-2; D is uncertain. The CDR3 is 12 amino acids. V lost 5 bases and J 7 bases, leaving 8 bases between the germline ends. CDR1 and CDR2 (germline): MNHNS, SASEGT. The DNA of the CDR3 is TGTGCCAGCAGTAGGGATGACGGGGAGCTGTTTTTT. Translating it yields CASSRDDGELFF.

CDR3 DNA sequence: TGTGCCACCAGCAGAGACCCCACGGCGACCTACGAGCAGTACTTC. Amino acid sequence: CATSRDPTATYEQYF. The rearrangement links TRBV15 to TRBJ2-7; D is uncertain. From germline, CDR1 is LNHNV and CDR2 YYDKDF (reference sequence). The CDR3 loop spans 15 amino acids. V lost 0 bases, J lost 2 bases, and 11 bases lay in between.

Only a few counts were recorded for this clonotype. The chain has TRBV27 and TRBJ2-5; weak D call: TRBD1 (5 bases). The CDR3 is 15 residues long. Trimming stripped 5 bases from V and 2 bases from J, with 15 bases between. Per germline, CDR1 MNHEY and CDR2 SMNVEV (reference sequence). CDR3 protein: CASSPSTDFQETQYF. In DNA form, the CDR3 reads TGTGCCAGCAGTCCCTCGACAGATTTTCAAGAGACCCAGTACTTC.

In its sample, this clonotype was seen many times. The rearrangement links TRBV11-2 to TRBJ1-2; D not certain. V was pared by 5 bases and J by 0 bases, with 13 bases between. Germline CDR1 SGHAT, CDR2 FQNNGV. This CDR3 spans 15 amino acids. The CDR3 DNA follows: TGTGCCAGCAGCGCCGCAGGAGCCGCTAACTATGGCTACACCTTC. It specifies CASSAAGAANYGYTF. Full variable domain (missing parts from reference TRBV11-2 and TRBJ1-2): EAGVAQSPRYKIIEKRQSVAFWCNPISGHATLYWYQQILGQGPKLLIQFQNNGVVDDSQLPKDRFSAERLKGVDSTLKIQPAKLEDSAVYLCASSAAGAANYGYTFGSGTRLTVV.